This T cell receptor beta chain was captured by sequencing in a study of blood T cell repertoires in COVID-19. Across the study: The United States, Italy and Spain were the sources of the acute and convalescent COVID-19 samples. T cells, B-cell-depleted T cells, or PBMCs supplied cDNA or gDNA.

In the source study's methods: It was from reference gene primer amplification that nucleated cell counts were estimated. TCRdb's copy holds only in-frame clones and misses some; the assay was immunoSEQ multiplex PCR. V, J and clone size reflect that table, while D and trimming were determined from the DNA. The profile covers approximately 72,000 clones, with around 90% appearing a single time and roughly 29% taken by the ten largest. This clone has a single count. The sequencing input was peripheral blood. This TCR was sampled from a middle-aged man with acute or convalescent COVID-19.

CDR3 bases: TGTGCCAGCAGCATCTCCCGACAGGAAAAACTGTTTTTT. This encodes CASSISRQEKLFF. The rearrangement links TRBV27 to TRBJ1-4; a weak D match, TRBD1 (5 bases). The V end was cut by 6 bases, the J end by 8 bases, with 13 bases between. Germline lookup yields CDR1 MNHEY and CDR2 SMNVEV (reference sequence). The CDR3 sequence is 13 residues long.